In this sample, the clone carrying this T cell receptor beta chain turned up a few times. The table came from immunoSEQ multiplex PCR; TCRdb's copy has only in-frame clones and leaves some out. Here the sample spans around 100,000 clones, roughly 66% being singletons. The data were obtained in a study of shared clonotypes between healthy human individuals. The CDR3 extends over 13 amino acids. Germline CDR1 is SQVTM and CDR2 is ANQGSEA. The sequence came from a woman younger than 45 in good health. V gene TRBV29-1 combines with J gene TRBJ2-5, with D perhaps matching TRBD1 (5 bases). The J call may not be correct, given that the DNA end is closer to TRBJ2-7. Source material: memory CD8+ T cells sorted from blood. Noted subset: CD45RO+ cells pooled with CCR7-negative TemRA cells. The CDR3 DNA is TGCAGCGTTGATCACGAGGCAGGGAACGAGCAGTACTTC. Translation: CSVDHEAGNEQYF.